These T cell receptor beta chains were read from a single sample in a study of blood T cell repertoires in COVID-19. Generated by immunoSEQ multiplex PCR, the TCRdb table keeps only in-frame clones and is missing some. The data show over 150,000 clones, roughly 80% seen once. The sequencing sample was made of peripheral blood. Every receptor here comes from a woman aged 55-75 years with acute or convalescent COVID-19. Each CDR3 is given without its conserved first and last residue.

length | J | V | CDR3
12 | TRBJ1-1 | TRBV7-3 | ASSLTGSATEAF
12 | TRBJ1-2 | TRBV3-1/TRBV3-2 | ASSPRADGYGYT
15 | TRBJ2-1 | TRBV21-1 | ASSKKGTSGSGNEQF
12 | TRBJ1-5 | TRBV30 | AGSLGTGNQPQH
14 | TRBJ2-3 | TRBV7-2 | ASSPAPGLTTDTQY
12 | TRBJ1-2 | TRBV2 | ASKESGQGNGYT
13 | TRBJ1-6 | TRBV7-8 | ASSPGQGKNSPLH
9 | TRBJ1-4 | TRBV12-3/TRBV12-4 | ASRTGEKLF
16 | TRBJ2-5 | TRBV9 | ASSPTSGGTVYQETQY
13 | TRBJ2-5 | TRBV7-9 | ASSFRLASQETQY
14 | TRBJ2-1 | TRBV15 | ATSRDKQGIYNEQF
11 | TRBJ2-1 | TRBV10-3 | ATSGTGGNEQF
9 | TRBJ1-2 | TRBV5-1 | ASSARNRYT
8 | TRBJ2-2 | TRBV25-1 | ASRTGELF
10 | TRBJ2-2 | TRBV6-5 | ASSPSSGELF
13 | TRBJ2-1 | TRBV2 | ASSVSGGLYNEQF
14 | TRBJ1-3 | TRBV21-1 | ASTGVGVRRGNTIY
12 | TRBJ1-4 | TRBV19 | ASRPVAGEVKLF
12 | TRBJ2-5 | TRBV18 | ASSLSGVTETQY
13 | TRBJ2-5 | TRBV5-1 | ASSPVAGGGETQY
12 | TRBJ1-2 | TRBV5-1 | ASSLVGGIDGYT
13 | TRBJ1-1 | TRBV7-9 | ASSPWTASHSIAF
10 | TRBJ1-2 | TRBV7-8 | ASSLVGGGYT
13 | TRBJ2-1 | TRBV30 | AWSVGSSGGYEQF
14 | TRBJ1-1 | TRBV7-9 | ASSLGAGTGVPTAF
13 | TRBJ1-5 | TRBV18 | ASSPRETSNQPQH
11 | TRBJ1-5 | TRBV5-6 | ASSWQVNQPQH
15 | TRBJ1-5 | TRBV19 | ASSLTLRTREDQPQH
10 | TRBJ1-2 | TRBV5-1 | ASSRENYGYT
12 | TRBJ1-6 | TRBV29-1 | SARDRGRNSPLH
13 | TRBJ2-5 | TRBV19 | ASSEGQGREETQY
11 | TRBJ1-2 | TRBV12-3/TRBV12-4 | ASSPGQGYGYT
13 | TRBJ2-3 | TRBV19 | ASRGFTPTTDTQY
13 | TRBJ2-1 | TRBV5-1 | ASSLVSNTYNEQF
14 | TRBJ1-6 | TRBV9 | ASSVEVGGARSPLH
14 | TRBJ2-1 | TRBV24-1 | ATSDPSGGQYNEQF